The rows below give T cell receptor beta chains drawn from one sample of a study of cytomegalovirus exposure and HLA in healthy donors. Sequencing was performed with immunoSEQ multiplex PCR; in TCRdb, only in-frame clones are kept and a portion is missing. The sample contains 150,000 or so clones, about 85% of which appear only once. The sample comprised PBMCs. The receptors come from a man between 25 and 39 years old in good health and CMV-seropositive. The CDR3 runs from the conserved cysteine through the conserved F or W. A D gene is named only where the DNA matches it firmly. Rows may omit the clone size; those that give it use once, few, many or a size class.

d_gene | j_gene | abundance | v_gene | len | CDR3aa | CDR3nt
NA | TRBJ2-2 | NA | TRBV5-4 | 16 | CASSFIHLTNTGELFF | TGTGCCAGCAGCTTTATACACCTGACGAACACCGGGGAGCTGTTTTTT
NA | TRBJ1-1 | few | TRBV11-1 | 13 | CASSLAGVGGAFF | TGTGCCAGCAGCTTAGCTGGGGTAGGGGGAGCTTTCTTT
NA | TRBJ1-5 | NA | TRBV29-1 | 14 | CSVSSGSYGQPQHF | TGCAGCGTTAGTAGCGGGAGTTACGGTCAGCCCCAGCATTTT
TRBD1 | TRBJ2-7 | NA | TRBV4-1 | 14 | CASSQGTGDYEQYF | TGCGCCAGCAGCCAAGGGACAGGGGATTACGAGCAGTACTTC
TRBD2 | TRBJ2-3 | NA | TRBV7-2 | 17 | CASSRRTSGLSTDTQYF | TGTGCCAGCAGCCGAAGAACTAGCGGGCTTAGCACAGATACGCAGTATTTT
NA | TRBJ2-7 | NA | TRBV30 | 14 | CAWRGPPRSYEQYF | TGTGCCTGGAGGGGGCCCCCAAGAAGCTACGAGCAGTACTTC
NA | TRBJ2-7 | once | TRBV27 | 14 | CASSFKGAPYEQYF | TGTGCCAGCAGTTTTAAAGGAGCCCCGTACGAGCAGTACTTC
NA | TRBJ1-1 | NA | TRBV7-9 | 17 | CASSWGRLQGLNTEAFF | TGTGCCAGCAGCTGGGGGCGACTACAGGGACTAAACACTGAAGCTTTCTTT
NA | TRBJ1-2 | NA | TRBV6-1 | 14 | CASSTDGEWYGYTF | TGTGCCAGCAGTACCGACGGGGAATGGTATGGCTACACCTTC
TRBD1 | TRBJ1-2 | NA | TRBV7-9 | 15 | CASSFADGTGDGYTF | TGTGCCAGCAGCTTCGCCGACGGGACAGGGGATGGCTACACCTTC
NA | TRBJ2-3 | NA | TRBV7-2 | 14 | CASSFFPGTDTQYF | TGTGCCAGCAGCTTTTTTCCCGGCACAGATACGCAGTATTTT
NA | TRBJ1-1 | NA | TRBV6-5 | 11 | CATQGQTEAFF | TGTGCCACCCAGGGTCAGACTGAAGCTTTCTTT
NA | TRBJ1-1 | NA | TRBV11-2 | 17 | CASSLEWSGSMNTEAFF | TGTGCCAGCAGCTTAGAGTGGTCAGGATCAATGAACACTGAAGCTTTCTTT
NA | TRBJ1-5 | NA | TRBV19 | 14 | CASTPGGAYQPQHF | TGTGCCAGTACCCCGGGGGGGGCATATCAGCCCCAGCATTTT
TRBD1 | TRBJ1-2 | NA | TRBV7-9 | 15 | CASSLNRGQEDGYTF | TGTGCCAGCAGCTTAAATCGGGGACAGGAGGATGGCTACACCTTC
NA | TRBJ1-6 | few | TRBV30 | 14 | CAWGHRVYNSPLHF | TGTGCCTGGGGGCACAGGGTCTATAATTCACCCCTCCACTTT
TRBD2 | TRBJ2-5 | NA | TRBV5-1 | 14 | CASSSSGGQETQYF | TGCGCCAGCAGTTCTAGCGGGGGGCAAGAGACCCAGTACTTC
NA | TRBJ2-7 | NA | TRBV6-5 | 16 | CASSYSKITGADEQYF | TGTGCCAGCAGTTACTCGAAGATTACTGGGGCAGACGAGCAGTACTTC
NA | TRBJ2-1 | NA | TRBV19 | 14 | CASSIMRGHDEQFF | TGTGCCAGTAGTATAATGCGGGGTCATGATGAGCAGTTCTTC
NA | TRBJ2-3 | NA | TRBV5-1 | 15 | CASSLIGASTDTQYF | TGCGCCAGCAGCTTGATTGGAGCTAGCACAGATACGCAGTATTTT